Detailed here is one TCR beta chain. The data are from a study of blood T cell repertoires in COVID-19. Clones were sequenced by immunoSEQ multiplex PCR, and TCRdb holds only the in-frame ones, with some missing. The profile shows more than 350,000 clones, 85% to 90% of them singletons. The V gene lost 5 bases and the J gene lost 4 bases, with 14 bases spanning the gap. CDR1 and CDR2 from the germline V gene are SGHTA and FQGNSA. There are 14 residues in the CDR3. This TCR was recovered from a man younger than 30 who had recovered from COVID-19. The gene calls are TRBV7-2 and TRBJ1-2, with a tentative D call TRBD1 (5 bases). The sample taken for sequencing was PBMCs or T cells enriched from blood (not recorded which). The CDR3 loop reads CASSPPAGPYGYTF. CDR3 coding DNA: TGTGCCAGCAGCCCCCCCGCAGGGCCCTATGGCTACACCTTC.